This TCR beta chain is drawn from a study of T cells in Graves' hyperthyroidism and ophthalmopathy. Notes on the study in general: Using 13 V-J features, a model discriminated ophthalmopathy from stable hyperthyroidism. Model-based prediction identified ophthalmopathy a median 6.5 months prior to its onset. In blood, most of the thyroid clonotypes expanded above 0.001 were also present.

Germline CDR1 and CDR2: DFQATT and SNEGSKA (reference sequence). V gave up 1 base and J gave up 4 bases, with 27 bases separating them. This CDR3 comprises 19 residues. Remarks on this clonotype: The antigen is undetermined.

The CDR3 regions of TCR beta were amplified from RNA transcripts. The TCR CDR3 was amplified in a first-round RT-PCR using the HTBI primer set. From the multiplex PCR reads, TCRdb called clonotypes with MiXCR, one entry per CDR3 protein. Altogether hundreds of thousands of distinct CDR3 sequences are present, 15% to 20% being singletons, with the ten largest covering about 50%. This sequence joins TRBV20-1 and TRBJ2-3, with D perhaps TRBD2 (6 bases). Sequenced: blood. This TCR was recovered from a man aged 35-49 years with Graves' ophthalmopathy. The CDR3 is CSARATGLLAGRGPDTQYF. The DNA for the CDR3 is TGCAGTGCTAGAGCGACGGGGTTACTCGCGGGAAGGGGCCCAGATACGCAGTATTTT.